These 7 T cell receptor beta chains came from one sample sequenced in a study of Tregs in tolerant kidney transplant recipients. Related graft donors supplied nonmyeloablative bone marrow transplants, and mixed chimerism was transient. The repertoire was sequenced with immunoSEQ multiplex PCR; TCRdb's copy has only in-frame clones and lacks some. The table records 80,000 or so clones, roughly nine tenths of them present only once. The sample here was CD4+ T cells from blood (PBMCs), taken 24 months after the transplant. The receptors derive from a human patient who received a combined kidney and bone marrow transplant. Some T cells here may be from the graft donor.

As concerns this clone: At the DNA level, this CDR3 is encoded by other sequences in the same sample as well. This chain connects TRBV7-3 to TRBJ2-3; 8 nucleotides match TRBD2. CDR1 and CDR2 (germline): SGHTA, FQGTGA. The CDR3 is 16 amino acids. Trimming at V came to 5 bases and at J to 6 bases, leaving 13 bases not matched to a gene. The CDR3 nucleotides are TGTGCCAGCAGCCACCCTAGCGGGCGAGACGGGGATACGCAGTATTTT. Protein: CASSHPSGRDGDTQYF.

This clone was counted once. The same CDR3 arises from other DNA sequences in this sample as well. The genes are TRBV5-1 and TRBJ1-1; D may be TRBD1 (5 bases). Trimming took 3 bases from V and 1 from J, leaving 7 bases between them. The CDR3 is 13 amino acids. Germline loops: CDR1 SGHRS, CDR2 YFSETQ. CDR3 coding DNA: TGCGCCAGCAGCTCGCAGGGGAACACTGAAGCTTTCTTT. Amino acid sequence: CASSSQGNTEAFF.

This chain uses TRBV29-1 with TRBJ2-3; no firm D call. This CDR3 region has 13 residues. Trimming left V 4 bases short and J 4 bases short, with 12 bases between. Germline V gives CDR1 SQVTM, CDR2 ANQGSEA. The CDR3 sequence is CSVGVSLSDTQYF. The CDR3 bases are TGCAGCGTTGGCGTTAGTTTGTCAGATACGCAGTATTTT.

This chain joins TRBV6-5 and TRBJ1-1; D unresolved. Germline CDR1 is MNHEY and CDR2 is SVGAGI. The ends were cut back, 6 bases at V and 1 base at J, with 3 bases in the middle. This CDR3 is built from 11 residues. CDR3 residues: CASRRNTEAFF. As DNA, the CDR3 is TGTGCCAGCAGGAGGAACACTGAAGCTTTCTTT.

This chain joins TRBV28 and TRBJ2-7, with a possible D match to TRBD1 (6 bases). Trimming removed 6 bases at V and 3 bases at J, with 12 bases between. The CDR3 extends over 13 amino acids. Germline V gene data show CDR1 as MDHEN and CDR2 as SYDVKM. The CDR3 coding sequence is TGTGCCAGCAGAAAAACAGGGAACTACGAGCAGTACTTC. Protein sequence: CASRKTGNYEQYF.

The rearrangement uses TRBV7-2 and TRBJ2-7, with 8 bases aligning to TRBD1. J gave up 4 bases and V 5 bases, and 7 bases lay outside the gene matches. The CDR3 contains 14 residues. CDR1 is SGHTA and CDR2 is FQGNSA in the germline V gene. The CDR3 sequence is CASSMKTGAYEQYF. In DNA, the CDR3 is TGTGCCAGCAGCATGAAGACAGGGGCGTACGAGCAGTACTTC.

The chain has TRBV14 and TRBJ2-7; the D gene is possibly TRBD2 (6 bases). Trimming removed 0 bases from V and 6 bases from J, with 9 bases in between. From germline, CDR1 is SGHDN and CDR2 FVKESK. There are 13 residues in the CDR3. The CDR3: CASSQDWRGEQYF. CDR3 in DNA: TGTGCCAGCAGCCAAGACTGGCGGGGCGAGCAGTACTTC.